The 7 T cell receptor beta chains listed next were all sequenced from one sample in a study of blood T cell repertoires in COVID-19. Clones were read by immunoSEQ multiplex PCR, and TCRdb kept only the in-frame ones, dropping some. Here the sample spans some 100,000 clones, 86% being singletons. The sample taken for sequencing was peripheral blood. The receptors originated from a man in his 70s who had recovered from COVID-19.

This clone was detected only a few times. J is TRBJ2-2 and V is TRBV4-3; 8 positions match TRBD2. V shed 3 bases, J shed 4 bases, and the junction held 4 bases outside the gene matches. The V gene's germline CDR1 is LGHNA and CDR2 YSLEER. The CDR3 covers 15 residues. The CDR3 region has the DNA TGCGCCAGCAGCCAGGTAGCGGGATTCACCGGGGAGCTGTTTTTT. It specifies CASSQVAGFTGELFF.

The table lists this clone with a count of one. The chain links TRBV7-9 to TRBJ2-3, with TRBD1 matching 7 bases. The V segment lost 4 bases and the J segment 8 bases; nucleotides outside the gene matches: 3. Germline-derived CDR1 and CDR2 are SEHNR and FQNEAQ (reference sequence). The CDR3 contains 12 residues. The CDR3 spells CASSSSGGTQYF. As DNA, the CDR3 is TGTGCCAGCAGCTCCTCAGGGGGTACGCAGTATTTT.

V and J are TRBV3-1 (or the pseudogene TRBV3-2) and TRBJ2-3; TRBD2 aligns across 7 bases. The CDR3 is 16 residues long. With V trimmed by 5 bases and J by 1 base, 9 bases remained unmatched. Germline V gene lookup returns CDR1 LGHDT and CDR2 YNNKEL (reference sequence). CDR3 nucleotides: TGTGCCAGCAGCGAAATGCCAGCGGGACGCACAGATACGCAGTATTTT. Translating gives CASSEMPAGRTDTQYF.

The gene calls are TRBV2 and TRBJ1-3; D uncertain. V was pared by 5 bases and J by 0 bases, with 11 bases between. The CDR3 is 15 residues long. In germline, CDR1 is SNHLY, CDR2 FYNNEI. As DNA, the CDR3 is TGTGCCAGCAGTCTGCAGGCTTACTCTGGAAACACCATATATTTT. It codes for CASSLQAYSGNTIYF.

The chain links TRBV5-8 to TRBJ2-7; TRBD2 matches 9 bases. The CDR3 has 14 amino acids. Germline assignment: CDR1 SGHTS and CDR2 YDEGEE. V was clipped by 4 bases and J by 6 bases; unmatched bases: 8. The CDR3 coding sequence is TGTGCCAGCAGCCCCCAAGCGGGAGGTCCCGAGCAGTACTTC. This encodes CASSPQAGGPEQYF.

The genes are TRBV6-5 and TRBJ1-4; unclear D gene. Deletions cut 6 bases from V and 6 bases from J, with 17 bases between. The germline V gene has CDR1 MNHEY and CDR2 SVGAGI. This CDR3 region has 15 residues. This CDR3 is CASSRNTPGDEKLFF. The CDR3 DNA is TGTGCCAGCAGCCGCAACACCCCTGGTGATGAAAAACTGTTTTTT.

The rearrangement uses TRBV10-2 and TRBJ1-5; D uncertain. Trimming stripped 3 bases from V and 7 bases from J, with 7 bases between. Germline V gene sequence: CDR1 WSHSY, CDR2 SAAADI. The CDR3 runs to 12 residues. In DNA, the CDR3 is TGCGCCAGCAGTGACAGGCTACAGCCCCAGCATTTT. Translating it yields CASSDRLQPQHF.